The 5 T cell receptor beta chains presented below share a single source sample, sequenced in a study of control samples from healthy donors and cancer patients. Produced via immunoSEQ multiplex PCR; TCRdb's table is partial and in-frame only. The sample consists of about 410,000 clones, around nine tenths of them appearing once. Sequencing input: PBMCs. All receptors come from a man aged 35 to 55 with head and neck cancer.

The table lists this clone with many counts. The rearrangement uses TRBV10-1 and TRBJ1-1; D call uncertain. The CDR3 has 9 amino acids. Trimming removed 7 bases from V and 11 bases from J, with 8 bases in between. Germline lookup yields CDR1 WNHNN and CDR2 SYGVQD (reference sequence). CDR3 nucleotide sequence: TGCGCCAGCACCCCCCCGGCTTTCTTT. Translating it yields CASTPPAFF.

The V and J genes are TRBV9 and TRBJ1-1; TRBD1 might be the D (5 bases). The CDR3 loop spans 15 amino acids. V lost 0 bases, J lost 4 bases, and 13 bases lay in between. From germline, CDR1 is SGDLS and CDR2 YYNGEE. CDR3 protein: CASSVGHNGATEAFF. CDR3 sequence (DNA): TGTGCCAGCAGCGTAGGCCACAACGGGGCCACTGAAGCTTTCTTT.

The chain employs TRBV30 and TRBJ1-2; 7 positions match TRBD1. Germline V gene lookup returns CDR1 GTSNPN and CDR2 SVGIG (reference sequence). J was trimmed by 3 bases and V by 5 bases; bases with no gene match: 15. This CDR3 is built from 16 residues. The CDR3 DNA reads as TGTGCCTGGCGAGAACGTCCACAGGGGCCGCACTATGGCTACACCTTC. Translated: CAWRERPQGPHYGYTF.

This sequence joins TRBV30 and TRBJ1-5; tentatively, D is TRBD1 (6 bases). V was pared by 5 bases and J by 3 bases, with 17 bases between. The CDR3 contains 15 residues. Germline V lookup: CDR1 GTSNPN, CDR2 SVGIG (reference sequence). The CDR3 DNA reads TGTGCCTGGCAGACAGGTTTTGGGGCCAATCAGCCCCAGCATTTT. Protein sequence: CAWQTGFGANQPQHF. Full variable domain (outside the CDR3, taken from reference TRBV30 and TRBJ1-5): SQTIHQWPATLVQPVGSPLSLECTVEGTSNPNLYWYRQAAGRGLQLLFYSVGIGQISSEVPQNLSASRPQDRQFILSSKKLLLSDSGFYLCAWQTGFGANQPQHFGDGTRLSIL.

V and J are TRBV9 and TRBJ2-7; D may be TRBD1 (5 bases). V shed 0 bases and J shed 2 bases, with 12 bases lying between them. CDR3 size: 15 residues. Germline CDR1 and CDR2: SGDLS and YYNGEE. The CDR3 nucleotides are TGTGCCAGCAGCGTAGGGGGCCAGCGCACCTACGAGCAGTACTTC. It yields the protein CASSVGGQRTYEQYF.